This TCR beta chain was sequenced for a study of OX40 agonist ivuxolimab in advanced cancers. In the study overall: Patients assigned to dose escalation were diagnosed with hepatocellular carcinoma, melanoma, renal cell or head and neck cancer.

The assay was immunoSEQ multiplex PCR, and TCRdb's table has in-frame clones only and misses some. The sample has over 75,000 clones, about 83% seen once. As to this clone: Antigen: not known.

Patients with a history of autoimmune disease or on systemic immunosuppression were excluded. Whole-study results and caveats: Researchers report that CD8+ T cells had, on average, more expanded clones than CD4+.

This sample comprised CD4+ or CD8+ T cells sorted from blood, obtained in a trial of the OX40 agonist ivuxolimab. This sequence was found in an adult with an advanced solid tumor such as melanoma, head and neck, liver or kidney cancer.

CDR3 nucleotide sequence: TGTGCCAGCAGTTATAACACTTTGAATGAGCAGTTCTTC. The encoded protein is CASSYNTLNEQFF. The chain carries TRBV27 and TRBJ2-1, with D uncertain. The CDR3 runs 13 residues. Germline values: CDR1 MNHEY, CDR2 SMNVEV (reference sequence). The germline V and J ends were trimmed by 4 bases and 7 bases, with 11 bases remaining between them.